The entry that follows covers one TCR beta chain sequence. What it recognizes is unknown. V was clipped by 5 bases and J by 6 bases, with 11 bases between them. The CDR3 contains 13 residues. Germline lookup yields CDR1 WNHNN and CDR2 SYGVQD (reference sequence). Researchers defined stable Graves' hyperthyroidism as no ophthalmopathy progression within 18 months. TCR beta CDR3 region amplification was performed from RNA transcripts. First-round RT-PCR of the TCR CDR3 relied on the HTBI primer set. TCRdb reprocessed the multiplex PCR reads with MiXCR, giving one entry per CDR3 protein. The table has 600,000 to 800,000 distinct CDR3 sequences, 35% seen once. These data belong to a study of T cells in Graves' hyperthyroidism and ophthalmopathy. Whole-study findings and limits: Blood also carried most thyroid clonotypes expanded above 0.001.

The sample consisted of blood. The chain uses TRBV10-1 and TRBJ2-1, with D possibly TRBD2 on 5 matching bases. The receptor was derived from a woman between 40 and 50 years old with Graves' hyperthyroidism. This CDR3 is CASSRGVGNEQFF. CDR3 nucleotides: TGCGCCAGCAGTCGGGGTGTCGGCAATGAGCAGTTCTTC.